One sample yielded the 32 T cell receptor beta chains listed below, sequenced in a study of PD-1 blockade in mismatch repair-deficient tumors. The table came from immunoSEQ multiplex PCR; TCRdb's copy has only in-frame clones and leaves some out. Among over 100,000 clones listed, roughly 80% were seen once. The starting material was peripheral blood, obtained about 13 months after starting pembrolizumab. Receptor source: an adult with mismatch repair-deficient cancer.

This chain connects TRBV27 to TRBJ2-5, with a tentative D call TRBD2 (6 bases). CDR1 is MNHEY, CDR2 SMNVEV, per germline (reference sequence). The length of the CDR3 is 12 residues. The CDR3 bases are TGTTCCACCCGTCGCGGGACGGAGACCCAGTACTTC. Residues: CSTRRGTETQYF.

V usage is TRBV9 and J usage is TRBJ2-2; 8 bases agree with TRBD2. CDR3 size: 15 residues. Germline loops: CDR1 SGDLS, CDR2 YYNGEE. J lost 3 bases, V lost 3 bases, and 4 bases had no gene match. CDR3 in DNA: TGTGCCAGCAGCGGAGCGGGAGCGCACACCGGGGAGCTGTTTTTT. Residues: CASSGAGAHTGELFF. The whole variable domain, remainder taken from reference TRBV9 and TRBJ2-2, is DSGVTQTPKHLITATGQRVTLRCSPRSGDLSVYWYQQSLDQGLQFLIQYYNGEERAKGNILERFSAQQFPDLHSELNLSSLELGDSALYFCASSGAGAHTGELFFGEGSRLTVL.

In DNA, the CDR3 is TGCGCCAGCAGCTTGGGCGGGAGTGACGACGAGCAGTACTTC. It yields the protein CASSLGGSDDEQYF. The V call is TRBV5-1, the J call TRBJ2-7; TRBD2 matches at 7 bases. This CDR3 has 14 residues. Per germline, CDR1 SGHRS and CDR2 YFSETQ. With V trimmed by 0 bases and J by 5 bases, 5 bases remained unmatched. Full variable domain (rest looked up from reference TRBV5-1 and TRBJ2-7): KAGVTQTPRYLIKTRGQQVTLSCSPISGHRSVSWYQQTPGQGLQFLFEYFSETQRNKGNFPGRFSGRQFSNSRSEMNVSTLELGDSALYLCASSLGGSDDEQYFGPGTRLTVT.

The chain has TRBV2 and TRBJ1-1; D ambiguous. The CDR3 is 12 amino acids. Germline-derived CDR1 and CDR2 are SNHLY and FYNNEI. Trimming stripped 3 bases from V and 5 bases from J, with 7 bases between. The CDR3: CASSETQTEAFF. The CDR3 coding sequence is TGTGCCAGCAGTGAGACACAGACTGAAGCTTTCTTT.

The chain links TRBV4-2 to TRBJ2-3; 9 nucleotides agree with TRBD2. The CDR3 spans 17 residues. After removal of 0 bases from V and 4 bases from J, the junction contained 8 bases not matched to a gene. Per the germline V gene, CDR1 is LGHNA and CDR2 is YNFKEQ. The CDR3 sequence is CASSQDRAGGGADTQYF. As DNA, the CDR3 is TGTGCCAGCAGCCAAGATAGAGCGGGAGGTGGGGCAGATACGCAGTATTTT.

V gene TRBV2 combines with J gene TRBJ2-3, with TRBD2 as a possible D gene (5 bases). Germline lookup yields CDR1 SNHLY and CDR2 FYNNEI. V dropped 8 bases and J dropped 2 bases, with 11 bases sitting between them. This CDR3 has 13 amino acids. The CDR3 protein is CASPELVTDTQYF. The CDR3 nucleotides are TGTGCCAGCCCCGAACTAGTCACAGATACGCAGTATTTT.

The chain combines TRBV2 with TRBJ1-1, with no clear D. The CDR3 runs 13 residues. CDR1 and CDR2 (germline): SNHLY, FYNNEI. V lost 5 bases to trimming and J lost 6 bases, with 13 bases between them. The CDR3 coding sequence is TGTGCCAGCAGTTACCGACCGGTTGCTGAAGCTTTCTTT. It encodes CASSYRPVAEAFF.

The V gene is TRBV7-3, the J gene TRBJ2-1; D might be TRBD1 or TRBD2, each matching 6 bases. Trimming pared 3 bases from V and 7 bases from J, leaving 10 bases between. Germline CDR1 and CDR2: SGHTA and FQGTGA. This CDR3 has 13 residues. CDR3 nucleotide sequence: TGTGCCAGCAGCTTCAAGGGGGGAAATGAGCAGTTCTTC. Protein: CASSFKGGNEQFF.

CDR3 DNA sequence: TGTGCCAGCAGTGATACGGGGGGCTCTGGAAACACCATATATTTT. Protein product: CASSDTGGSGNTIYF. The rearrangement uses TRBV25-1 and TRBJ1-3; possible D gene TRBD1, 5 bases. Trimming stripped 3 bases from V and 0 bases from J, with 9 bases between. The CDR3 is 15 amino acids. Germline CDR1 reads MGHDK; CDR2 reads SYGVNS.

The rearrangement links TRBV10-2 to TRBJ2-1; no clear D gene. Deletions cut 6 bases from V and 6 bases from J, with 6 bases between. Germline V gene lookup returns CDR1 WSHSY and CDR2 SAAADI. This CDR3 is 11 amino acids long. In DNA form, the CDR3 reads TGCGCCAGCAGAGGGTTCAATGAGCAGTTCTTC. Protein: CASRGFNEQFF.

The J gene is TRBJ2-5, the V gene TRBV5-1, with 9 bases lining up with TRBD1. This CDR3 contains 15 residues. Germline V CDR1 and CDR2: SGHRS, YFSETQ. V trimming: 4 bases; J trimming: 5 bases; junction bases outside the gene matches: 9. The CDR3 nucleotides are TGCGCCAGCAGCCCCGGGACAGGGACCGGGGAGACCCAGTACTTC. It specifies CASSPGTGTGETQYF. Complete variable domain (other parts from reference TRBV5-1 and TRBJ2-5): KAGVTQTPRYLIKTRGQQVTLSCSPISGHRSVSWYQQTPGQGLQFLFEYFSETQRNKGNFPGRFSGRQFSNSRSEMNVSTLELGDSALYLCASSPGTGTGETQYFGPGTRLLVL.

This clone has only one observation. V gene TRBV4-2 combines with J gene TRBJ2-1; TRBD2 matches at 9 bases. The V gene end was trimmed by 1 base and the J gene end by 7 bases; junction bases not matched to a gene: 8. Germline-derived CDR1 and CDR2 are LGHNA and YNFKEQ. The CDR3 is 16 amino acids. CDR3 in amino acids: CASSQGPLAGVNEQFF. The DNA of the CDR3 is TGTGCCAGCAGCCAAGGCCCATTAGCGGGAGTAAATGAGCAGTTCTTC.

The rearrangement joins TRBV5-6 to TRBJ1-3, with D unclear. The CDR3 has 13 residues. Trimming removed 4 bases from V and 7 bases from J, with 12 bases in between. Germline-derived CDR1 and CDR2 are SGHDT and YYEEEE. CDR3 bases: TGTGCCAGCAGCCAGAATCAAAGGAACACCATATATTTT. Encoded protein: CASSQNQRNTIYF.

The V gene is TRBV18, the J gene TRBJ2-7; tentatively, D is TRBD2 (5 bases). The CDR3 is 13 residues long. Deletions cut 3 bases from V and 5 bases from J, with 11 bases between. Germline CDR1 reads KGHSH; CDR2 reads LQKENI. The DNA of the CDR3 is TGTGCCAGCTCACCCAGACTGGAGGACGAGCAGTACTTC. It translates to CASSPRLEDEQYF.

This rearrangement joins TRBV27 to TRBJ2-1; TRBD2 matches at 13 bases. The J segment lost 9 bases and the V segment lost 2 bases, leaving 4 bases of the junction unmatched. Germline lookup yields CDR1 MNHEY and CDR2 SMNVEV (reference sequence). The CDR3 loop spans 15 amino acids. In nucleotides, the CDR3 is TGTGCCAGCAGTTTAGGGACTAGCGGGACCTTTGAGCAGTTCTTC. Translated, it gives CASSLGTSGTFEQFF.

Here the CDR3 reads CASSQDFQREGPDTQYF. CDR3 coding DNA: TGTGCCAGCAGCCAAGATTTTCAGCGGGAGGGCCCAGATACGCAGTATTTT. The rearrangement joins TRBV4-2 to TRBJ2-3; 10 positions agree with TRBD2. Germline-derived CDR1 and CDR2 are LGHNA and YNFKEQ. The CDR3 is 17 amino acids. The V and J ends lost 0 bases and 4 bases, in that order; junction bases with no gene match: 7.

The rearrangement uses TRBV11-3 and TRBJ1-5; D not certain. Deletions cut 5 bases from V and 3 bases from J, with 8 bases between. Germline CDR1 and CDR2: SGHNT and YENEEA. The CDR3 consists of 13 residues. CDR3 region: CASSGDSNQPQHF. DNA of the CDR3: TGTGCCAGCAGCGGGGATTCCAATCAGCCCCAGCATTTT.

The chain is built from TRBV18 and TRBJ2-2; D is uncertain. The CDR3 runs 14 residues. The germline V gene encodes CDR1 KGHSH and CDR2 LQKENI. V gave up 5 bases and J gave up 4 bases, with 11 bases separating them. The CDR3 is CASSSLELTGELFF. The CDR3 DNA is TGTGCCAGCTCATCTCTAGAACTCACCGGGGAGCTGTTTTTT.

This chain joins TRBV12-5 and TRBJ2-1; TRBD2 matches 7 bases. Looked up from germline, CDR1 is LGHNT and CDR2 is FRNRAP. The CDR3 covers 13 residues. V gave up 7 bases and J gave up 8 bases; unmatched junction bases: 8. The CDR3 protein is CASASEGRDEQFF. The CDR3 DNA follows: TGTGCTAGTGCCTCTGAGGGGAGGGATGAGCAGTTCTTC.

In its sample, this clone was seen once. The DNA for the CDR3 is TGTGCCAGCAGCCCTCGCAGGGGCGGCTCCTACGAGCAGTACTTC. This gives the protein CASSPRRGGSYEQYF. The chain is built from TRBV28 and TRBJ2-7; D is possibly TRBD1 (6 bases). The CDR3 covers 15 residues. V shed 6 bases and J shed 0 bases, with 15 bases lying between them. CDR1 and CDR2 from the germline V gene are MDHEN and SYDVKM. The full variable domain, in which reference TRBV28 and TRBJ2-7 provide the parts outside the CDR3, is DVKVTQSSRYLVKRTGEKVFLECVQDMDHENMFWYRQDPGLGLRLIYFSYDVKMKEKGDIPEGYSVSREKKERFSLILESASTNQTSMYLCASSPRRGGSYEQYFGPGTRLTVT.

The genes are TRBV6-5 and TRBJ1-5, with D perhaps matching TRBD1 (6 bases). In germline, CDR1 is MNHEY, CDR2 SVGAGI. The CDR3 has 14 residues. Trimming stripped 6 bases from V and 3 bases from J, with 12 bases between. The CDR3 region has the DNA TGTGCCAGCAGACAGGGCTCCATCAATCAGCCCCAGCATTTT. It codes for CASRQGSINQPQHF.

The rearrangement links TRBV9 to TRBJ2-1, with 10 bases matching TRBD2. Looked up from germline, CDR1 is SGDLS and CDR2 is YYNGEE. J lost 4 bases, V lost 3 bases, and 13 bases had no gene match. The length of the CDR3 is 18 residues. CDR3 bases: TGTGCCAGCAGCGACGGAGAACGGACTAGCGGACTGTACAATGAGCAGTTCTTC. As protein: CASSDGERTSGLYNEQFF.

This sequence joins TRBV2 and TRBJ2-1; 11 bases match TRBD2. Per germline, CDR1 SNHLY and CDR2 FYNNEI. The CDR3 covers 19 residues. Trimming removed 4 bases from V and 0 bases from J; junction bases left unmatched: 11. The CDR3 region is CASSGPGLADPGSYNEQFF. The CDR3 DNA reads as TGTGCCAGCAGTGGCCCGGGACTAGCGGATCCCGGCTCCTACAATGAGCAGTTCTTC.

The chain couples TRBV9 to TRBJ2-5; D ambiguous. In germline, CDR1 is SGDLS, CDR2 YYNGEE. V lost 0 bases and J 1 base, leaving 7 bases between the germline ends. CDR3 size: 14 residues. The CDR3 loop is CASSVGKVQETQYF. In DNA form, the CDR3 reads TGTGCCAGCAGCGTAGGGAAGGTCCAAGAGACCCAGTACTTC.

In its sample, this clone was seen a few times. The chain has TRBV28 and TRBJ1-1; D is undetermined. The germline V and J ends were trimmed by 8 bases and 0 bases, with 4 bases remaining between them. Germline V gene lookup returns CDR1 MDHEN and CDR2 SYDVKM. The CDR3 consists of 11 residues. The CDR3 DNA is TGTGCCAGCCGCGTGAACACTGAAGCTTTCTTT. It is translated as CASRVNTEAFF.

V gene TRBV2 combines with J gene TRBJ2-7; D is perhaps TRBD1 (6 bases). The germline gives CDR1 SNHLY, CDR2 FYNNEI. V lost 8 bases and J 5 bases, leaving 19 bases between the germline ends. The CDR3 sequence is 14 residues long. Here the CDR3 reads CASRLVVGGDEQYF. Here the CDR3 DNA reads TGTGCCAGCCGCCTGGTGGTAGGGGGAGACGAGCAGTACTTC.

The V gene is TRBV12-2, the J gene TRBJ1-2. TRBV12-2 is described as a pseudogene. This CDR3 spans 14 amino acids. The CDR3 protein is CASRQGGGPYGYTF. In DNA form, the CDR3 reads TGTGCAAGTCGCCAGGGTGGGGGTCCCTATGGCTACACCTTC.

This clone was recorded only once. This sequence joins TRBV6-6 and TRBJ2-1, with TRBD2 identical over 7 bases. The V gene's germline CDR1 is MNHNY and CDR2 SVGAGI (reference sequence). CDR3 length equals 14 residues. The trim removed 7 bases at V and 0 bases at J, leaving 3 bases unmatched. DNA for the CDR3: TGTGCCAGCAATGGCGGGAGCTCCTACAATGAGCAGTTCTTC. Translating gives CASNGGSSYNEQFF.

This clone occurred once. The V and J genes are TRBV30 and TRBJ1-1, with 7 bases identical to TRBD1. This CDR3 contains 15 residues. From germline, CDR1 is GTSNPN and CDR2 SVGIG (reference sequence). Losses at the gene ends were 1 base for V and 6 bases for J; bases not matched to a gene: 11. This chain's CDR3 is CAWSAGDYRGSEAFF. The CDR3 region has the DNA TGTGCCTGGAGTGCAGGGGATTACAGGGGATCTGAAGCTTTCTTT.

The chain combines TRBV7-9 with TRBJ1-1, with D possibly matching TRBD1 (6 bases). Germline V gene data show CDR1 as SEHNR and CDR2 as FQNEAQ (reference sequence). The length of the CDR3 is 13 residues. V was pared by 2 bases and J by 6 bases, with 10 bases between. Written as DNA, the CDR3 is TGTGCCAGCAGCTTAAATGAGGGGGCTGAAGCTTTCTTT. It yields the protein CASSLNEGAEAFF.

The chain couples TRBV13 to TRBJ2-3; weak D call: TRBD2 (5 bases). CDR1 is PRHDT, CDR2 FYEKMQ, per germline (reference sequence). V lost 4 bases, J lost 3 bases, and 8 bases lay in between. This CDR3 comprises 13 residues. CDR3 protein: CASSSGLTDTQYF. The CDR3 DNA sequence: TGTGCCAGCAGCTCCGGACTTACAGATACGCAGTATTTT.

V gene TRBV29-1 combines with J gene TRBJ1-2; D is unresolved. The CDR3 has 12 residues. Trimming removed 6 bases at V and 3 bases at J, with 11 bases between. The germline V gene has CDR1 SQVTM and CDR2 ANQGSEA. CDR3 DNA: TGCAGCGTAGAACGCTCGGACTATGGCTACACCTTC. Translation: CSVERSDYGYTF.